This T cell receptor beta chain emerged from a study of shared clonotypes between healthy human individuals (TCRdb year 2020). About the investigation overall: The cohort included three men and a couple of women between 18 and 49 years of age. For each donor, three plates each were used for CD4 naive and CD4 memory, two plates were used for CD8 naive, and one plate was used for CD8 memory. To estimate repertoire size and how much clonotypes are shared between individuals, the study performed deep sequencing of blood TCR repertoires from a few healthy adults. To increase sequencing depth and limit assay-specific biases, TCR repertoire library preparation and sequencing were carried out by different laboratories using diverse techniques. Between about 0.94 and 8.9 billion PBMCs per donor were obtained by leukapheresis. Points the paper makes about the study in general: The small number of donors limited the genetic and exposure-history diversity represented. When a handful of donors were compared, the shared fraction of clonotypes was about 5% for naive CD4, 3.5% to 4% for naive CD8, 2% to 2.5% for memory CD4, and under 0.5% for memory CD8. Naive subsets generally had larger estimated clonotype richness than memory subsets did. Based on pairwise subsampling, the degree of clonotype sharing among donors was expected to be affected by sequencing depth. Higher generation probabilities were observed for clonotypes shared by all four sorted-subset donors than for non-shared clonotypes. Even with the large sequencing depth, rarefaction of the sorted-subset datasets indicated that sequencing was incomplete. Sampling was restricted to blood, and TCR repertoires in tissue are likely to differ from TCR repertoires in blood.

The CDR3 goes from the cysteine to the phenylalanine over 12 residues. Only the CDR3 DNA is retained, 36 bases long and in frame from the first base. The germline V gene encodes CDR1 SGDLS and CDR2 YYNGEE. Using the deep immunoSEQ assay, TCR CDR3 regions were amplified from genomic DNA by multiplex PCR. Genomic DNA extracted from each cell subset was distributed evenly over all wells of several immunoSEQ 96-well plates, and each plate served as one replicate. For sorted subsets, around 200 ng genomic DNA, equal to some 30,000 T cell genomes, was loaded into each replicate PCR. Purified libraries were measured with a Qubit 3.0 fluorometer, size-checked on a Bioanalyzer 2100, and measured again with the KAPA Library Quantification kit. Every immunoSEQ 96-well plate was sequenced on a dedicated single-read 150-cycle Illumina NextSeq 550 flow cell. The paper's data handling went like this. Because only junctional sequences without quality scores were contained in the immunoSEQ output, filtering matching that applied to full-length reads could not be performed. To assign V/J genes and CDR3, sequences were annotated against IMGT germline references using PyIR, a Python wrapper for IgBLAST v1.9. Any read was removed if the V/J assignment was weak (E-value above 1e-6), the CDR3 was missing, or the read contained stop codons, out-of-frame junctions, or ambiguous translated residues. A V3J clonotype was defined by an identical inferred V gene, J gene, and CDR3 amino acid sequence. Percentage overlap between repertoires was computed as shared unique clonotypes divided by the size of the smaller repertoire. Three approaches were used to assess repertoire richness: RTK rarefaction, the Chao1 estimator, and Recon v2.1 estimates of unobserved clonotypes. OLGA was used to compute generation probabilities for all TCRbeta clonotypes that the gDNA method yielded from several donors. The clones in this table, taken by TCRdb from immuneACCESS, are in-frame only. Not every clone is retained; where verified, under half of the shortfall comes from an unresolved V gene, and the cause of the rest is unknown. The V and J calls and clone size were taken over from that table, and D and trimming were inferred from the DNA. Counted in this sample were about 800,000 clones; roughly 96% of them appeared once. The ten largest account for under 0.25% of the sample.

This clone was recorded only once. This clone's antigen is unknown. At one end, the junction sequence differs from germline, possibly due to a read error. Distinct nucleotide sequences in the sample also encode this CDR3. For the CD8 naive samples, CD45RO-negative cells were positively selected for CCR7, yielding a CD45RA+CCR7+ population from which TemRA cells were excluded. The donors were healthy, HIV-negative adults with no recently reported acute infections or vaccinations. Only Caucasian adults living in Nashville, Tennessee, USA were represented among the donors. Blood was collected by leukapheresis, and PBMCs were isolated by Ficoll-Histopaque density gradient centrifugation and then cryopreserved in liquid nitrogen vapor phase. Analytical flow cytometry was used to check the purity and quantity of each magnetically sorted T cell population. Genomic DNA was isolated from every sorted fraction and measured by UV absorbance on a Nanodrop 2000c.

The chain uses TRBV9 and TRBJ1-1; the best D guess is TRBD1, with 6 bases matching. This TCR was recovered from a man under 40 in good health. The sequenced sample consisted of naive CD8+ T cells sorted from blood. What this sample's cell subset or site label stands for: CD45RA+CCR7+. The CDR3 in this case is CASSTGNTEAFF. The nucleotide sequence is TGTGCCAGCAGTACAGGGAACACTGAAGCTTTTTTT.